The source of this TCR beta chain is a study of blood T cells in healthy people across ages. Overall study findings and caveats: Unsorted PBMCs prevented conclusive naive versus antigen-experienced comparison.

Germline V gives CDR1 MNHEY, CDR2 SVGAGI. Trimming removed 2 bases at V and 2 bases at J, with 12 bases between. This CDR3 contains 15 residues. A J-beta primer mix and a sample-barcoded 5' primer were used in a second PCR of about 7 to 12 cycles. With 12 random nucleotides, a template-switch adaptor tagged each individual cDNA molecule. TCRdb re-called the 5' RACE reads with MiXCR, one entry per CDR3 protein. The repertoire has 450,000 to 650,000 distinct CDR3 sequences, 24% of them found once; the top ten carry under 9%. This clonotype turned up a few times. Its antigen is unidentified. Per sample, at least 5.5 micrograms of total RNA were extracted. The same specimen was also included in a second study, on T cells of mothers and their children. That paper notes: Material was donated by three healthy Caucasian mothers and their six children.

The source material was blood. The chain couples TRBV6-5 to TRBJ1-1, with D perhaps TRBD1 (5 bases). The source is a boy under 18 in good health. CDR3: CASSYAVGGNTEAFF. DNA of the CDR3: TGTGCCAGCAGTTACGCCGTGGGGGGTAACACTGAAGCTTTCTTT.